The 27 T cell receptor beta chains below come from one sample, sequenced in a study of beta chain features in type 1 diabetes. The isolated RNA, all of it, was reverse transcribed, so expressed TCRB transcripts were what got sequenced. Assay used: immunoSEQ multiplex PCR; TCRdb lists only in-frame clones, some missing. The profile shows 400,000 to 450,000 clones, 11% to 15% of them singletons. Sequenced sample: naive CD4+ T cells from blood. The receptors come from a man aged 30 to 39 in good health.

The chain carries TRBV6-1 and TRBJ2-5; D perhaps matches TRBD2 (5 bases). CDR3 size: 15 residues. Germline CDR1 and CDR2: MNHNS and SASEGT. V dropped 4 bases and J dropped 2 bases, with 14 bases sitting between them. CDR3 nucleotides: TGTGCCAGCAGTGTAGCGTCCGCCGTACAAGAGACCCAGTACTTC. Amino acids: CASSVASAVQETQYF.

The chain combines TRBV4-1 with TRBJ2-1; 10 bases line up with TRBD2. The J segment lost 4 bases and the V segment lost 3 bases, leaving 6 bases of the junction unmatched. The CDR3 is 16 residues long. Germline CDR1 and CDR2: MGHRA and YSYEKL. The CDR3 sequence: CASSQPSGRGYNEQFF. The DNA for the CDR3 is TGCGCCAGCAGCCAGCCCAGCGGGAGGGGGTACAATGAGCAGTTCTTC.

J is TRBJ1-1 and V is TRBV25-1, with a possible D match to TRBD1 (6 bases). V was pared by 6 bases and J by 4 bases, with 12 bases between. The CDR3 sequence is 13 residues long. Germline assignment: CDR1 MGHDK and CDR2 SYGVNS. The CDR3 nucleotides are TGTGCCAGCAGCACAGGGAAGGTCACTGAAGCTTTCTTT. Protein sequence: CASSTGKVTEAFF.

The chain combines TRBV10-3 with TRBJ2-3; 10 bases match TRBD2. Germline trimming cut 5 bases from V and 4 bases from J; bases unmatched to any gene: 6. The CDR3 is 15 amino acids. Germline-derived CDR1 and CDR2 are ENHRY and SYGVKD. The CDR3 nucleotides read TGTGCCATCAGTCCCCAACTAGCGGGACCAGATACGCAGTATTTT. It encodes CAISPQLAGPDTQYF.

This clone was recorded a few times. The genes are TRBV7-8 and TRBJ2-2; 8 bases line up with TRBD2. Germline CDR1 reads SGHVS; CDR2 reads FQNEAQ. With 2 bases clipped from V and 7 bases from J, the junction kept 9 bases outside the gene matches. This CDR3 region has 16 residues. The CDR3 is CASSLWSSGNGGELFF. The CDR3 DNA follows: TGTGCCAGCAGCTTATGGAGTAGCGGGAACGGCGGGGAGCTGTTTTTT.

The gene calls are TRBV7-2 and TRBJ2-7; 7 bases agree with TRBD1. V shed 3 bases and J 1 base; nucleotides not matched to a gene: 3. The CDR3 has 14 amino acids. CDR1 SGHTA and CDR2 FQGNSA come from the germline V gene. The CDR3 DNA follows: TGTGCCAGCAGCTTGGACAGGAGTTCCTACGAGCAGTACGTC. It codes for CASSLDRSSYEQYV.

The CDR3 DNA reads as TGTGCCAGCAGCCCGCAGCGGTTAGAAAGGGAGACCCAGTACTTC. Amino acid sequence: CASSPQRLERETQYF. The chain links TRBV7-2 to TRBJ2-5; weak D call: TRBD2 (5 bases). The length of the CDR3 is 15 residues. The germline CDR1 and CDR2 sequences are SGHTA and FQGNSA. The V end was cut by 5 bases, the J end by 5 bases, with 18 bases between.

V usage is TRBV7-2 and J usage is TRBJ2-2, with 8 bases aligning to TRBD2. Germline CDR1 is SGHTA and CDR2 is FQGNSA. This CDR3 is built from 16 residues. Trimming removed 6 bases from V and 5 bases from J; junction bases left unmatched: 11. DNA of the CDR3: TGTGCCAGCAGTCACCCTGGCGGGGGGATTACCGGGGAGCTGTTTTTT. Protein sequence: CASSHPGGGITGELFF.

This clone showed up just a few times. The chain employs TRBV6-6 and TRBJ2-1, with D possibly matching TRBD1 (6 bases). Germline loops: CDR1 MNHNY, CDR2 SVGAGI (reference sequence). V was shortened by 0 bases and J by 9 bases, with 9 bases between the two germline ends. The CDR3 loop spans 13 amino acids. The CDR3 nucleotides read TGTGCCAGCAGTTACTCGAACAGGGCTGAGCAGTTCTTC. Translated: CASSYSNRAEQFF.

The chain links TRBV7-9 to TRBJ2-5; D not certain. This CDR3 is built from 14 residues. V lost 5 bases to trimming and J lost 1 base, with 11 bases between them. The germline V gene has CDR1 SEHNR and CDR2 FQNEAQ (reference sequence). As DNA, the CDR3 is TGTGCCAGCAGCCCCGGCGGATTCCAAGAGACCCAGTACTTC. It codes for CASSPGGFQETQYF.

The chain joins TRBV9 to TRBJ1-1; D possibly corresponds to TRBD1 (6 bases). This CDR3 has 14 residues. V was pared by 4 bases and J by 6 bases, with 16 bases between. The V gene's germline CDR1 is SGDLS and CDR2 YYNGEE. The CDR3 coding sequence is TGTGCCAGCAGCATCGGGGGCGCAAAGGCTGAAGCTTTCTTT. Its translation: CASSIGGAKAEAFF.

The chain uses TRBV29-1 and TRBJ2-3; tentatively, D is TRBD1 (5 bases). CDR3 length: 15 amino acids. The V gene's germline CDR1 is SQVTM and CDR2 ANQGSEA. Trimming took 4 bases from V and 0 from J, leaving 14 bases between them. The CDR3 coding sequence is TGCAGCGTTGGCCTAGGGGCCCTTAGCACAGATACGCAGTATTTT. This gives the protein CSVGLGALSTDTQYF.

This chain links TRBV7-9 with TRBJ1-1; D may be TRBD1 (5 bases). V lost 5 bases to trimming and J lost 3 bases, with 13 bases between them. Germline-derived CDR1 and CDR2 are SEHNR and FQNEAQ (reference sequence). The CDR3 runs 14 residues. CDR3 protein: CASSRTLGDTEAFF. In DNA form, the CDR3 reads TGTGCCAGCAGCCGAACCCTAGGGGACACTGAAGCTTTCTTT.

This clone was counted a few times. The J gene is TRBJ2-1, the V gene TRBV5-8, with D uncertain. The CDR3 extends over 12 amino acids. Germline V gene lookup returns CDR1 SGHTS and CDR2 YDEGEE. V lost 0 bases and J 6 bases, leaving 4 bases between the germline ends. The CDR3 DNA reads as TGTGCCAGCAGCTTGGTTGTCAATGAGCAGTTCTTC. Amino acids: CASSLVVNEQFF. Together with reference TRBV5-8 and TRBJ2-1, the CDR3 gives the full variable domain: EAGVTQSPTHLIKTRGQQATLRCSPISGHTSVYWYQQALGLGLQFLLWYDEGEERNRGNFPPRFSGRQFPNYSSELNVNALELEDSALYLCASSLVVNEQFFGPGTRLTVL.

The J gene is TRBJ1-4, the V gene TRBV6-5; D is unresolved. The CDR3 consists of 12 residues. The germline V gene has CDR1 MNHEY and CDR2 SVGAGI. Deletions cut 6 bases from V and 8 bases from J, with 10 bases between. As DNA, the CDR3 is TGTGCCAGCAGGCCGGAATTCGAAAAACTGTTTTTT. Translation: CASRPEFEKLFF.

The V gene is TRBV30, the J gene TRBJ2-1, with TRBD1 matching over 8 bases. This CDR3 spans 14 amino acids. CDR1 GTSNPN and CDR2 SVGIG come from the germline V gene (reference sequence). Germline trimming cut 0 bases from V and 9 bases from J; bases unmatched to any gene: 7. CDR3 coding DNA: TGTGCCTGGAGTGTATTGACAGGGGTTGGTGAGCAGTTCTTC. This codes for CAWSVLTGVGEQFF.

The chain joins TRBV28 to TRBJ2-2; D is undetermined. The V end was cut by 3 bases, the J end by 4 bases, with 3 bases between. The CDR3 has 12 amino acids. In germline, CDR1 is MDHEN, CDR2 SYDVKM. The chain's CDR3 is CASSFLTGELFF. CDR3 DNA: TGTGCCAGCAGTTTCCTCACCGGGGAGCTGTTTTTT.

The chain employs TRBV4-1 and TRBJ1-5; D may be TRBD1 (5 bases). The germline CDR1 and CDR2 sequences are MGHRA and YSYEKL. The CDR3 length is 16 residues. V shed 3 bases and J shed 1 base, with 13 bases lying between them. The CDR3 sequence is CASSQGRARSNQPQHF. CDR3 nucleotide sequence: TGCGCCAGCAGCCAGGGGCGCGCAAGGAGCAATCAGCCCCAGCATTTT.

The chain has TRBV30 and TRBJ1-4; no clear D. Between the trimmed V and J ends, which lost 2 bases and 8 bases, there was a span of 6 bases. The CDR3 spans 11 residues. CDR1 is GTSNPN and CDR2 is SVGIG in the germline V gene (reference sequence). The CDR3 DNA reads TGTGCCTGGAGTTCGGGCGAAAAACTGTTTTTT. The encoded protein is CAWSSGEKLFF.

The gene calls are TRBV4-3 and TRBJ1-1; tentative D call: TRBD1 (6 bases). Germline values: CDR1 LGHNA, CDR2 YSLEER. The CDR3 has 16 amino acids. Trimming cost V 0 bases and J 0 bases, with 11 bases left between them. The CDR3 region is CASSQESGVMNTEAFF. The CDR3 DNA is TGCGCCAGCAGCCAAGAGTCAGGGGTGATGAACACTGAAGCTTTCTTT.

The rearrangement joins TRBV2 to TRBJ2-2, with D uncertain. Trimming took 8 bases from V and 9 from J, leaving 16 bases between them. Germline V gives CDR1 SNHLY, CDR2 FYNNEI. The length of the CDR3 is 13 residues. The CDR3 nucleotides are TGTGCCAGCGACCGGAGAGGCGGACGGGAGCTGTTTTTT. Amino acid sequence: CASDRRGGRELFF.

The chain combines TRBV4-1 with TRBJ2-3; 8 positions agree with TRBD2. The CDR3 loop spans 17 amino acids. With 1 base clipped from V and 2 bases from J, the junction kept 8 bases outside the gene matches. Germline values: CDR1 MGHRA, CDR2 YSYEKL. In DNA form, the CDR3 reads TGCGCCAGCAGCCAAGGCAGGAAGCGGGGGACCACAGATACGCAGTATTTT. This sequence encodes CASSQGRKRGTTDTQYF.

This clone was counted at least ten times. This chain links TRBV23-1 with TRBJ2-7; 7 bases fit TRBD1. TRBV23-1 is marked as an open reading frame, function uncertain. V dropped 0 bases and J dropped 3; count of bases not matched to a gene: 8. The CDR3 sequence is 16 residues long. The CDR3 protein is CASSQSFGTDSYEQYV. CDR3 bases: TGCGCCAGCAGTCAATCGTTCGGGACAGATAGCTACGAGCAGTACGTC.

This clone was found a few times. The chain joins TRBV5-1 to TRBJ2-1; TRBD2 matches at 10 bases. Trimming removed 0 bases from V and 7 bases from J; junction bases left unmatched: 4. Germline-derived CDR1 and CDR2 are SGHRS and YFSETQ. This CDR3 has 15 residues. DNA of the CDR3: TGCGCCAGCAGCTTGGTAACTAGCGGGAAGAATGAGCAGTTCTTC. It yields the protein CASSLVTSGKNEQFF.

The chain recombines TRBV5-1 with TRBJ2-7; the D gene could be TRBD1 or TRBD2 (5 bases each). CDR3 length: 14 residues. Per germline, CDR1 SGHRS and CDR2 YFSETQ. Trimming removed 5 bases at V and 0 bases at J, with 12 bases between. This CDR3 is CASSWDPASYEQYF. DNA of the CDR3: TGCGCCAGCAGTTGGGACCCCGCCTCCTACGAGCAGTACTTC.

This chain joins TRBV29-1 and TRBJ1-2; no definite D call. The CDR3 contains 13 residues. Germline CDR1 reads SQVTM; CDR2 reads ANQGSEA. The germline V and J ends were trimmed by 7 bases and 4 bases, with 16 bases remaining between them. CDR3 sequence: CSASPGESYGYTF. Written as DNA, the CDR3 is TGCAGCGCGTCCCCGGGAGAAAGCTATGGCTACACCTTC.

This clone has only a few counts. The J gene is TRBJ2-1, the V gene TRBV25-1; D is uncertain. The CDR3 contains 11 residues. Trimming cost V 4 bases and J 10 bases, with 8 bases left between them. Germline loops: CDR1 MGHDK, CDR2 SYGVNS. The CDR3 coding sequence is TGTGCCAGCAGTGCTTCATACGAGCAGTTCTTC. It encodes CASSASYEQFF.